The clone carrying this T cell receptor (beta chain) was counted a few times. The sort gate was single viable CD3+CD4+CD8-CD45RO+ cells for memory CD4+ T cells. The repertoire was sequenced with immunoSEQ multiplex PCR; TCRdb's copy has only in-frame clones and lacks some. The sample records 55,000 to 80,000 clones, approximately 80% being singletons. The sample comes from a study of memory CD4+ T cells and cytomegalovirus serostatus. Study overall: This sample comes from healthy Belgian adults, 9 CMV seropositive, approximately 23 seronegative.

CDR3 size: 15 residues. Trimming shortened V by 2 bases and J by 8 bases, and 17 bases separated the two germline ends. Germline CDR1 reads SGHDT; CDR2 reads YYEEEE. The origin of this receptor is an adult in good health and CMV-seropositive. The V and J genes are TRBV5-6 and TRBJ2-1, with no clear D. The sample taken for sequencing was memory CD4+ T cells from blood. CDR3 sequence: CASSLYRTDDHEQFF. The CDR3 DNA reads as TGTGCCAGCAGCTTATATCGGACGGATGACCATGAGCAGTTCTTC.